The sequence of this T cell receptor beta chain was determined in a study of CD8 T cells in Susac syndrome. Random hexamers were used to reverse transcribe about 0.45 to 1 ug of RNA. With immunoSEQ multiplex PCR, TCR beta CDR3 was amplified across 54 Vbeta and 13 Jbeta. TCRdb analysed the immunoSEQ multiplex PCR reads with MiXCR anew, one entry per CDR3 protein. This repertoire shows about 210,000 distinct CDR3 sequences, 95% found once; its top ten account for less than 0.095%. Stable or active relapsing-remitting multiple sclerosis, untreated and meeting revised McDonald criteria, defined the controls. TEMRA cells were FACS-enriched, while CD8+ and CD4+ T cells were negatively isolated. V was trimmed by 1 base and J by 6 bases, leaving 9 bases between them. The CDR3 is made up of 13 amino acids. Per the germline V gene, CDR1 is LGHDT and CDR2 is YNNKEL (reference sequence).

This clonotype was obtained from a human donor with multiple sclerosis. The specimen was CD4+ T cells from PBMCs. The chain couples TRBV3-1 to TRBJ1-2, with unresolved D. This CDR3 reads CASSQGTVDGYTF. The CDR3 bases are TGTGCCAGCAGCCAAGGGACCGTTGATGGCTACACCTTC.